The clone carrying this T cell receptor beta chain showed up many times. Deletions cut 3 bases from V and 5 bases from J, with 4 bases between. The CDR3 is 11 amino acids. The data originate from a study of T cells in Graves' hyperthyroidism and ophthalmopathy. Clinical symptoms, serum thyroxine, TRAb, thyroid ultrasound and orbital computed tomography informed diagnoses. The PBMCs were taken from less than 11 ml of fresh peripheral blood. TCR beta CDR3 regions were amplified from RNA transcripts. The HTBI set primed first-round TCR CDR3 RT-PCR. TCRdb reprocessed the multiplex PCR reads with MiXCR, giving one entry per CDR3 protein. The sample consists of a few hundred thousand distinct CDR3 sequences, 15% to 20% of them appearing once.

The chain links TRBV12-3 or TRBV12-4 to TRBJ2-5; D is unresolved. This receptor was identified in a woman aged 50 to 60 with Graves' hyperthyroidism. The sample was blood. In DNA form, the CDR3 reads TGTGCCAGCAGTTTTCTGGAGACCCAGTACTTC. Residues: CASSFLETQYF.